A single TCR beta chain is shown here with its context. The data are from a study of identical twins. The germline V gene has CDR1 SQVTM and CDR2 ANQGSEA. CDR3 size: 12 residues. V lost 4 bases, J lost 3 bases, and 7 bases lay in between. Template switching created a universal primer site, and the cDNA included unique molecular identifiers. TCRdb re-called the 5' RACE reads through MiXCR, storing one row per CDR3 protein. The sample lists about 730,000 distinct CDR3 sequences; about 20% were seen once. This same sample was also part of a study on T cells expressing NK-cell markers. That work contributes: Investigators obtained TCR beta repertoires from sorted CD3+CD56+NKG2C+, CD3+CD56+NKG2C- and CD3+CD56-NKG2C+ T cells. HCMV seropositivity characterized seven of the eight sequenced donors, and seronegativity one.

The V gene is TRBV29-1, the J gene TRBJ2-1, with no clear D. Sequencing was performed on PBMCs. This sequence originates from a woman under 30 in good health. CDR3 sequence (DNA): TGCAGCGTTGCGGATAACTACAATGAGCAGTTCTTC. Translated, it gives CSVADNYNEQFF.